This TCR beta chain was identified during a study of T cell responses to AZD1222 COVID-19 vaccine. Study-level findings and limits: White British donors predominated, females outnumbered males, and clonal diversity was possibly underestimated. CD4 TCRs covered the whole spike, strongest at regions 160-218 and 743-854. Repertoire samples came only from after the peak T cell response.

On this clone itself: Its antigen is not known.

Libraries were prepared by immunoSEQ multiplex PCR; TCRdb keeps only in-frame clonotypes and omits some of them. The data hold under 140,000 clones, with about 85% observed a single time. V dropped 3 bases and J dropped 6 bases, with 14 bases sitting between them. Germline loops: CDR1 LNHNV, CDR2 YYDKDF (reference sequence). The CDR3 length is 14 residues. This receptor was identified in an adult in good health. This material consisted of peripheral blood, taken on day 0 of AZD1222 vaccination. The V and J genes are TRBV15 and TRBJ1-1; D remains unclear. This CDR3 is CATSRVRGSAEAFF. For the CDR3, the DNA is TGTGCCACCAGCAGGGTCCGGGGTTCGGCTGAAGCTTTCTTT.